These T cell receptor beta chains were read from a single sample in a study of cytomegalovirus exposure and HLA in healthy donors. The data were produced by immunoSEQ multiplex PCR, yet TCRdb's version contains in-frame clones alone and is incomplete. The sample consists of 65,000 to 90,000 clones, around 82% of them appearing once. Input material: PBMCs. The source is a man aged 18 to 30 in good health and CMV-seronegative. CDR3s include the opening cysteine and the closing phenylalanine or tryptophan. Each record gives: V gene, D gene, clone size, J gene, CDR3 DNA, CDR3 protein. The D gene is left open where the match is weak. Clone size is given for some rows only: seen once, a few or many times, or a class if the clone is expanded.

TRBV9,TRBD1,-,TRBJ2-7,TGTGCCAGCAGCCCGGGACAGGAAGTTTACGAGCAGTACTTC,CASSPGQEVYEQYF
TRBV7-2,TRBD1,-,TRBJ2-4,TGTGCCAGCAGCCCAGAGACAGGGGGCTTCCAGTACTTC,CASSPETGGFQYF
TRBV28,TRBD1,-,TRBJ2-5,TGTGCCAGCAGGAGGTCAGGGGGATCAGAGACCCAGTACTTC,CASRRSGGSETQYF
TRBV6-4,-,-,TRBJ2-2,TGTGCCAGCAGTGACGTGCCGGGTAGCGACACCGGGGAGCTGTTTTTT,CASSDVPGSDTGELFF
TRBV2,TRBD2,-,TRBJ2-7,TGTGCCAGCAGTGGACTTGTTAGCGGGAGCGCCTACGAGCAGTACTTC,CASSGLVSGSAYEQYF
TRBV6-1,-,-,TRBJ2-1,TGTGCCGGGTCGGGTAACATAGGGGTCAATGAGCAGTTCTTC,CAGSGNIGVNEQFF
TRBV6-5,TRBD2,-,TRBJ2-3,TGTGCCAGCAGTTCCCCTAGCGGGGGCACAGATACGCAGTATTTT,CASSSPSGGTDTQYF
TRBV6-5,-,-,TRBJ1-1,TGTGCCAGCAGTTACGTCCCTGACACTGAAGCTTTCTTT,CASSYVPDTEAFF
TRBV7-9,TRBD1,few,TRBJ1-3,TGTGCCAGCAGCTTTACAGGGGGAAGCTCTGGAAACACCATATATTTT,CASSFTGGSSGNTIYF
TRBV15,TRBD1,-,TRBJ2-7,TGTGCCACCAGCAGAGATGTAGGACAGGGGGCCTACGAGCAGTACTTC,CATSRDVGQGAYEQYF
TRBV28,TRBD1,-,TRBJ1-5,TGTGCCAGCAGTTCCCGGAAGGGACAGGGACGTCGGCAGCCCCAGCATTTT,CASSSRKGQGRRQPQHF
TRBV6-1,TRBD2,-,TRBJ2-1,TGTGCCAGCAGTGACCCTAGCGGGAGGGCCAAATCCAGCAATGAGCAGTTCTTC,CASSDPSGRAKSSNEQFF
TRBV6-5,-,-,TRBJ2-1,TGTGCCAGCAGTTACGAGACTATCGCTCATGAGCAGTTCTTC,CASSYETIAHEQFF
TRBV29-1,TRBD1,-,TRBJ2-5,TGCAGCGTTAACCGGGACAGGACACTCCAAGAGACCCAGTACTTC,CSVNRDRTLQETQYF
TRBV6-6,TRBD1,few,TRBJ1-2,TGTGCCACCGGACAGGGGTTGGCAGCGACTGGCTACACCTTC,CATGQGLAATGYTF
TRBV10-3,-,-,TRBJ2-2,TGTGCCATCAGCCAAGTCCGGGACGGGGAGCTGTTTTTT,CAISQVRDGELFF
TRBV6-5,TRBD1,few,TRBJ1-1,TGTGCCAGCAGTTACTCTTCCGGGACAGGTGAAGCTTTCTTT,CASSYSSGTGEAFF
TRBV28,TRBD1,-,TRBJ2-7,TGTGCCAGCAGTGGGGACAGGGCCTCCTACGAGCAGTACTTC,CASSGDRASYEQYF
TRBV5-4,TRBD1,few,TRBJ1-4,TGTGCCAGCAGCTTGGGGGGACAGCCAGAAAAACTGTTTTTT,CASSLGGQPEKLFF
TRBV2,TRBD1,-,TRBJ1-1,TGTGCCAGCAAGTTATCAGGGGGCGGGAACACTGAAGCTTTCTTT,CASKLSGGGNTEAFF
TRBV7-2,-,-,TRBJ1-4,TGTGCCAGCAGCTCCCGGGCCTTGGCGCGGGGTCTGTTTTTT,CASSSRALARGLFF
TRBV6-5,TRBD2,once,TRBJ2-7,TGTGCCAGCAGAAGGACTAGCGGGAGTTCCTACGAGCAGTACTTC,CASRRTSGSSYEQYF
TRBV7-9,-,few,TRBJ1-3,TGTGCCAGCAGCTTAGGTCACGGACTCGGAAACACCATATATTTT,CASSLGHGLGNTIYF
TRBV9,-,-,TRBJ2-2,TGTGCCAGCAGCTCCTCTCCGGAGCCCGGGGAGCTGTTTTTT,CASSSSPEPGELFF
TRBV6-1,-,-,TRBJ1-5,TGTGCCACCCAAGCCAGGGTTCCGCCCCAGCATTTT,CATQARVPPQHF
TRBV5-4,TRBD2,-,TRBJ2-1,TGTGCCAGCAGCCATGGGACTAGCGGGGCGAGAAGCTCCTACAATGAGCAGTTCTTC,CASSHGTSGARSSYNEQFF
TRBV5-4,-,-,TRBJ2-3,TGTGCCAGCAGCTTGGGCGCAGATACGCAGTATTTT,CASSLGADTQYF
TRBV19,-,-,TRBJ1-1,TGTGCCAGTAGAGTCAGGGTAGGGAACACTGAAGCTTTCTTT,CASRVRVGNTEAFF
TRBV27,-,-,TRBJ1-4,TGTGCCAGCGCCCAAACAGGGCTAGGCGAAAAACTGTTTTTT,CASAQTGLGEKLFF
TRBV29-1,TRBD1,-,TRBJ2-7,TGCAGCGTGGCCGGGACAGTCACCTCCTACGAGCAGTACTTC,CSVAGTVTSYEQYF
TRBV11-1,TRBD1,once,TRBJ2-5,TGTGCCAGCAACAGGGGGAGCGAAGAGACCCAGTACTTC,CASNRGSEETQYF
TRBV18,-,once,TRBJ2-3,TGTGCCAGCTCGGCAGGAACAGATACGCAGTATTTT,CASSAGTDTQYF
TRBV7-9,TRBD1,-,TRBJ2-2,TGTGCCAGCAGCTTAAACACTATTACAGGGGTCGGAGACACCGGGGAGCTGTTTTTT,CASSLNTITGVGDTGELFF
TRBV11-2,TRBD1,-,TRBJ1-2,TGTGCCAGCAGCGCCTCCGGGACAGAGTTTTCCTATGGCTACACCTTC,CASSASGTEFSYGYTF
TRBV6-5,TRBD1,-,TRBJ1-1,TGTGCCAGCAAAAGACAGGGAGTCGAGGCTTTCTTT,CASKRQGVEAFF